The source of this T cell receptor (beta chain) is a study of blood T cell repertoires in COVID-19. About the research overall: Acute-phase and convalescent COVID-19 samples originated in the United States, Italy and Spain.

Trimming cost V 3 bases and J 1 base, with 10 bases left between them. The CDR3 is made up of 14 amino acids. Germline loops: CDR1 SGHDT, CDR2 YYEEEE. As handled by the study authors: Amplification from reference gene primers served as the basis for estimated nucleated cell counts. Sequencing used immunoSEQ multiplex PCR; TCRdb keeps in-frame clones, though not all of them. V, J and clone size derive from that table, while D and trimming were established from the DNA sequence. The sample carries about 76,000 clones, approximately 80% recorded once. The V and J genes are TRBV5-6 and TRBJ1-1; TRBD1 is a possible D gene (5 bases). The sequence derives from a human donor in a cohort sampled during active COVID-19. The sample consisted of peripheral blood. CDR3 in amino acids: CASSSDRQNTEAFF. As DNA, the CDR3 is TGTGCCAGCAGCTCCGACAGACAGAACACTGAAGCTTTCTTT.